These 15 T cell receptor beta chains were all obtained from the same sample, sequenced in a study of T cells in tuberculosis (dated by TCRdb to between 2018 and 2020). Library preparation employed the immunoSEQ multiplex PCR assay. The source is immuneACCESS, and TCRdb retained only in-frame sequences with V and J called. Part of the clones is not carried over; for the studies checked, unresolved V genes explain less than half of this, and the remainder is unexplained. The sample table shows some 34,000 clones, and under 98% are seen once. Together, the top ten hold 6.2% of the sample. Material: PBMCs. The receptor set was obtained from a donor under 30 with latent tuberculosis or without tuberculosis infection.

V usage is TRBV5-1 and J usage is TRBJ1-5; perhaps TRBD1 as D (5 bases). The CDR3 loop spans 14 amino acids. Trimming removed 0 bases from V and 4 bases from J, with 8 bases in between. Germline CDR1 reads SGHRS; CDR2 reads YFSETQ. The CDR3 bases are TGCGCCAGCAGCTTGGCCGGGGGAAATCAGCCCCAGCATTTT. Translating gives CASSLAGGNQPQHF.

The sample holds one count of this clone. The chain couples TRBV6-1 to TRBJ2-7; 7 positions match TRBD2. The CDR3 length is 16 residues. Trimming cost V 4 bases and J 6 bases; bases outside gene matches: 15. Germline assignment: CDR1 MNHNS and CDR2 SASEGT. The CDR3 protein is CASSALPGLVAGEQYF. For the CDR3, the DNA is TGTGCCAGCAGTGCCTTACCTGGACTAGTTGCTGGCGAGCAGTACTTC.

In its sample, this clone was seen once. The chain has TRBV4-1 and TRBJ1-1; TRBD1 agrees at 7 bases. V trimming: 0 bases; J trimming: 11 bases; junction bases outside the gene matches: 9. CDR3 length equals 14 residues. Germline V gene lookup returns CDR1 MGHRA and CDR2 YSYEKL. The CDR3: CASSQDPGGRLAFF. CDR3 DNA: TGCGCCAGCAGCCAAGATCCAGGGGGACGATTGGCTTTCTTT.

The DNA of the CDR3 is TGCGCCAGCAGCGCGCCTCAGGGGGACACCGGGGAGCTGTTTTTT. Its protein product is CASSAPQGDTGELFF. J is TRBJ2-2 and V is TRBV5-1; 7 bases align to TRBD1. Unmatched junction bases numbered 6, after V lost 4 bases and J lost 3 bases. The CDR3 is made up of 15 amino acids. Germline V gene lookup returns CDR1 SGHRS and CDR2 YFSETQ.

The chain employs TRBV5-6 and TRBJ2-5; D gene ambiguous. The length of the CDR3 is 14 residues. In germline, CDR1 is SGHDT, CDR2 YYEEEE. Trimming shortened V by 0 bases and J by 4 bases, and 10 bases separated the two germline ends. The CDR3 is CASSLGLDPETQYF. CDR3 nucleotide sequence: TGTGCCAGCAGCTTGGGTCTAGACCCAGAGACCCAGTACTTC.

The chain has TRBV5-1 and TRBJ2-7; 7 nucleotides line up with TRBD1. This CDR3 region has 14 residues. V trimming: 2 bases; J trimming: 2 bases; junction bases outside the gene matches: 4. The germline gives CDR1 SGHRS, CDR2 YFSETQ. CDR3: CASSFNRGPYEQYF. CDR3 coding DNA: TGCGCCAGCAGCTTCAACAGGGGACCCTACGAGCAGTACTTC.

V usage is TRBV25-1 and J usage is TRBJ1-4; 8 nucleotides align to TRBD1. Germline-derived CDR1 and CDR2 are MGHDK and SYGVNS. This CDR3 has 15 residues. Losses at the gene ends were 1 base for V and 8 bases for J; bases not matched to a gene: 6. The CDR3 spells CASSESGQGNEKLFF. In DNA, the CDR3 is TGTGCCAGCAGTGAATCCGGACAGGGTAACGAAAAACTGTTTTTT.

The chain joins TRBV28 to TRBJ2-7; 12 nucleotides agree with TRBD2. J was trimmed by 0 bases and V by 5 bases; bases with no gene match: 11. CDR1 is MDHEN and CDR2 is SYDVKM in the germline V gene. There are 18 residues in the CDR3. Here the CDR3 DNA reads TGTGCCAGCAGTCGATCCGGGACTAGCGGGCCCAGCTCCTACGAGCAGTACTTC. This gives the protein CASSRSGTSGPSSYEQYF.

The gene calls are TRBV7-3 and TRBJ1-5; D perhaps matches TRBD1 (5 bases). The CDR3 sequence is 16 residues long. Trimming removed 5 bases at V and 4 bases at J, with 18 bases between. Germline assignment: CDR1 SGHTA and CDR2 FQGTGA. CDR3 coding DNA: TGTGCCAGCAGCCGAAAACAGACTAGGGGAAATCAGCCCCAGCATTTT. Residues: CASSRKQTRGNQPQHF. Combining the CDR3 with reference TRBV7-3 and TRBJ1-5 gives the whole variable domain GAGVSQTPSNKVTEKGKYVELRCDPISGHTALYWYRQSLGQGPEFLIYFQGTGAADDSGLPNDRFFAVRPEGSVSTLKIQRTERGDSAVYLCASSRKQTRGNQPQHFGDGTRLSIL.

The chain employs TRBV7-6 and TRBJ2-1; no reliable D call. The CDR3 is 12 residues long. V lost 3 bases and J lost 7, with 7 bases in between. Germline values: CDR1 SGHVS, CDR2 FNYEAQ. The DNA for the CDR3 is TGTGCCAGCAGCTTGTCTTCGAATGAGCAGTTCTTC. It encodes CASSLSSNEQFF.

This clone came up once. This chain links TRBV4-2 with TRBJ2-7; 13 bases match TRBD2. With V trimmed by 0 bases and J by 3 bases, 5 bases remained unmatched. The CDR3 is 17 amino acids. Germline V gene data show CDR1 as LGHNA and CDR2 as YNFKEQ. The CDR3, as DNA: TGTGCCAGCAGCCAAGACCGACTAGCGGGGGGAGTCTACGAGCAGTACTTC. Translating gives CASSQDRLAGGVYEQYF.

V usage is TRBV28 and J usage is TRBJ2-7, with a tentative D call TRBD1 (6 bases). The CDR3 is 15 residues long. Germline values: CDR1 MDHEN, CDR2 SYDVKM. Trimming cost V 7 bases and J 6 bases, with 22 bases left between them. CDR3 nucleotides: TGTGCCAGCAACCCACCGGGCAGGGGAACGAGCGAGCAGTACTTC. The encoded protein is CASNPPGRGTSEQYF.

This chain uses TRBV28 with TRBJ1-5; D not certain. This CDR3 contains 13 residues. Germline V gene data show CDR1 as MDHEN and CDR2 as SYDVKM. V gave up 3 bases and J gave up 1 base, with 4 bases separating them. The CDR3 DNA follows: TGTGCCAGCAGTTTTGTAAGCAATCAGCCCCAGCATTTT. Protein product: CASSFVSNQPQHF.

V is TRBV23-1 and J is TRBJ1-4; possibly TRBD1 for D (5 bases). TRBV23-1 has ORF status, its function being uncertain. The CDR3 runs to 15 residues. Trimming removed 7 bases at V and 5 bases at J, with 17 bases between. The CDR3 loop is CASNSSDRTNEKLFF. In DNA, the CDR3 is TGCGCCAGCAATTCAAGTGACAGAACAAATGAAAAACTGTTTTTT.

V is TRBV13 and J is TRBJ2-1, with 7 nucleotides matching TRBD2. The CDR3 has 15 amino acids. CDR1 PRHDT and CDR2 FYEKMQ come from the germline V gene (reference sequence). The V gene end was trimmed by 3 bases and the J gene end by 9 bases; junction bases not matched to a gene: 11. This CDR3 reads CASSFPSGADGEQFF. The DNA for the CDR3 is TGTGCCAGCAGCTTCCCCAGCGGGGCGGATGGTGAGCAGTTCTTC.